The clone carrying this T cell receptor (beta chain) was detected ten times or more. The entry originates in a study of low-dose radiotherapy and immunotherapy resistance in tumors. The time point denotes: after trial treatment. Treatment described: LDRT plus nivolumab, ipilimumab, low-dose cyclophosphamide and aspirin (RACIN trial). This CDR3 region has 14 residues. V trimming: 5 bases; J trimming: 8 bases; junction bases outside the gene matches: 10. cDNA synthesis used a TRAV/TRBV-specific primer set for both chains. Amplification of TCRs used a constant-region primer and V-primer adapter for about 20 PCR cycles. Each CDR3 protein is one row after TCRdb ran MiXCR on the reads. The table shows more than 50,000 distinct CDR3 sequences, with roughly 23% occurring only once.

This material consisted of PBMCs, taken after low-dose radiotherapy plus immunotherapy. The sequence was collected from a male donor with prostate cancer. The rearrangement uses TRBV12-3 or TRBV12-4 and TRBJ1-2; TRBD1 agrees at 8 bases. CDR3 coding DNA: TGTGCCAGCAGTGGGCGACAGGGGTGGAACGGCTACACCTTC. Its translation: CASSGRQGWNGYTF.